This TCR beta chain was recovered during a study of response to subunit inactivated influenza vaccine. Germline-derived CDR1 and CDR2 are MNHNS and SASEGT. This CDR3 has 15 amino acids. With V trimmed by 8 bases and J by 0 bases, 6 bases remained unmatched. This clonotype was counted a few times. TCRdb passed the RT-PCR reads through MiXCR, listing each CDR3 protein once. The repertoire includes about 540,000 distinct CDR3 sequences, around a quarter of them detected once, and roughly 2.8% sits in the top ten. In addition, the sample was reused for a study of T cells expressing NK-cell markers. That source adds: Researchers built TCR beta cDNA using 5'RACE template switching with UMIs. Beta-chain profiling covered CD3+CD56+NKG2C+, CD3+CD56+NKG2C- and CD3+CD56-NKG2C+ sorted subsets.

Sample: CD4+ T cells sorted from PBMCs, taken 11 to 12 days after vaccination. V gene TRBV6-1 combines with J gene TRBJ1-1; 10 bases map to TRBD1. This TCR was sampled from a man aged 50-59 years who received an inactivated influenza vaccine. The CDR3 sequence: CASGGQGNMNTEAFF. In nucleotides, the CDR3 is TGTGCCAGCGGGGGACAGGGGAACATGAACACTGAAGCTTTCTTT.